The clone carrying this T cell receptor (beta chain) was seen repeatedly, ten times or more. The antigen is unknown. A single record per CDR3 protein comes from TCRdb applying MiXCR to the multiplex PCR reads. The data hold 45,000 or so distinct CDR3 sequences, with roughly 23% observed a single time. The germline V gene encodes CDR1 DFQATT and CDR2 SNEGSKA (reference sequence). The CDR3 is 13 residues long. V was pared by 3 bases and J by 0 bases, with 6 bases between. The record originates from a study of breast tumors, draining lymph nodes, adjacent tissues. Study-wide results and caveats: Tumor T cell lymph node origin was a supported hypothesis, not proven. Luminal-like breast cancer showed significantly higher tumor–nontumor repertoire similarity than basal-like. Tumor TCR diversity was below lymph nodes but above nontumor tissue.

The sample comprised breast tumor tissue. This TCR came from a female donor with breast cancer. Some clones in this sample may be carry-over from other donors' samples. The chain couples TRBV20-1 to TRBJ1-3; D call uncertain. In DNA, the CDR3 is TGCAGTGCTAGGCGAACCTCTGGAAACACCATATATTTT. As protein: CSARRTSGNTIYF.